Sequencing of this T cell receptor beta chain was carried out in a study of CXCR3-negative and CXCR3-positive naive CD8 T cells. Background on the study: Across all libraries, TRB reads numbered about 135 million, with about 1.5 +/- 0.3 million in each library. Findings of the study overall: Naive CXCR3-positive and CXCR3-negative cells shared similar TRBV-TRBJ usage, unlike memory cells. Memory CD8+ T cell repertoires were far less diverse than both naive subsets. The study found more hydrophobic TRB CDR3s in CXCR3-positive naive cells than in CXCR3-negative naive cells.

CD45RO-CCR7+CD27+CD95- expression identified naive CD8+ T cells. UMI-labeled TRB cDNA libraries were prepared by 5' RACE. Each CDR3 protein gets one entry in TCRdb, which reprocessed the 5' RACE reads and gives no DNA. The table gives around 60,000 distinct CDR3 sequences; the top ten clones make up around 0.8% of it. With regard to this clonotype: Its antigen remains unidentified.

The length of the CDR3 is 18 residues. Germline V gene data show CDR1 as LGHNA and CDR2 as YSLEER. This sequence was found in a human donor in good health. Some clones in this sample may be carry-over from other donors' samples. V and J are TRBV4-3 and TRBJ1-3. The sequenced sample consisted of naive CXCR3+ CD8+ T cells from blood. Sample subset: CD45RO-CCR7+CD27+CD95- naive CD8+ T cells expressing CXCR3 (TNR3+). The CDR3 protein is CASSQDRGDYRSGNTIYF.